Below are 6 T cell receptor beta chains sequenced from a single sample in a study of blood T cell repertoires in COVID-19. Clones were sequenced by immunoSEQ multiplex PCR, and TCRdb holds only the in-frame ones, with some missing. The data hold about 400,000 clones, with around 90% observed a single time. Source material: PBMCs or T cells enriched from blood (not recorded which). The receptors derive from a woman aged 18-30 years with acute COVID-19.

This chain connects TRBV11-2 to TRBJ1-3; D remains unclear. Between the trimmed V and J ends, which lost 7 bases and 3 bases, there was a span of 10 bases. This CDR3 has 13 residues. Germline CDR1 and CDR2: SGHAT and FQNNGV. The chain's CDR3 is CASISQNGNTIYF. DNA for the CDR3: TGTGCCAGCATTTCCCAGAATGGAAACACCATATATTTT.

This chain joins TRBV30 and TRBJ2-1; 7 nucleotides align to TRBD2. Looked up from germline, CDR1 is GTSNPN and CDR2 is SVGIG (reference sequence). This CDR3 is built from 15 residues. The ends lost 4 bases at V and 2 bases at J; junction bases unmatched: 8. CDR3 sequence (DNA): TGTGCCTGGAACCGCCGGACTAGAACCTACAATGAGCAGTTCTTC. Translated: CAWNRRTRTYNEQFF.

The CDR3 DNA follows: TGTGCCAGCAGCCAAATTCCCCAGGGGTCTACTCAAAATTCACCCCTCCACTTT. This encodes CASSQIPQGSTQNSPLHF. J is TRBJ1-6 and V is TRBV4-2; D perhaps matches TRBD1 (6 bases). Germline V gene lookup returns CDR1 LGHNA and CDR2 YNFKEQ. V lost 2 bases and J lost 7, with 21 bases in between. CDR3 length equals 18 residues.

V is TRBV7-9 and J is TRBJ1-2; D uncertain. This CDR3 comprises 12 residues. V dropped 2 bases and J dropped 8 bases, with 9 bases sitting between them. Germline CDR1 SEHNR, CDR2 FQNEAQ (reference sequence). CDR3 protein: CASSLSLVGYTF. CDR3 nucleotides: TGTGCCAGCAGCTTAAGCCTAGTCGGCTACACCTTC. Drawing the rest from reference TRBV7-9 and TRBJ1-2, the complete variable domain is DTGVSQNPRHKITKRGQNVTFRCDPISEHNRLYWYRQTLGQGPEFLTYFQNEAQLEKSRLLSDRFSAERPKGSFSTLEIQRTEQGDSAMYLCASSLSLVGYTFGSGTRLTVV.

About this clone: At one of its ends the junction is not consistent with the germline gene, which may arise from a read error. This sequence joins TRBV7-9 and TRBJ2-7; 8 bases agree with TRBD1. Germline assignment: CDR1 SEHNR and CDR2 FQNEAQ (reference sequence). The CDR3 extends over 11 amino acids. The CDR3 coding sequence is TGTGCCAGCAGCTCGGGACAGGCCCGGGTCTTC. Its protein product is CASSSGQARVF. The variable domain in full, completed from reference TRBV7-9 and TRBJ2-7, reads DTGVSQNPRHKITKRGQNVTFRCDPISEHNRLYWYRQTLGQGPEFLTYFQNEAQLEKSRLLSDRFSAERPKGSFSTLEIQRTEQGDSAMYLCASSSGQARVFGPGTRLTVT.

The genes are TRBV27 and TRBJ2-3, with 10 bases lining up with TRBD2. The germline V gene has CDR1 MNHEY and CDR2 SMNVEV (reference sequence). V was pared by 4 bases and J by 5 bases, with 9 bases of the junction left unmatched. This CDR3 is 16 amino acids long. CDR3 DNA sequence: TGTGCCAGCAGTTCGCACTCTAGCGGGAGACTAGATACGCAGTATTTT. It encodes CASSSHSSGRLDTQYF.